The source of this T cell receptor (beta chain) is a study of OX40 agonist ivuxolimab in advanced cancers. Across the whole study: Patients in dose escalation had liver, melanoma, kidney or head and neck cancers. Study-wide results and limits: Among the least clonally expanded were partial responders at 0.1-3.0 mg/kg.

Some clones are missing from TCRdb's copy, which holds only in-frame ones; the method was immunoSEQ multiplex PCR. The repertoire holds about 61,000 clones, with approximately 86% as singletons. Concerning this clone itself: No antigen is known for it.

Germline V gives CDR1 SGHVS, CDR2 FQNEAQ. CDR3 length: 16 residues. With 1 base removed from V and 7 bases from J, the gap between germline ends came to 20 bases. Source: CD4+ or CD8+ T cells sorted from blood, taken in a trial of the OX40 agonist ivuxolimab. The origin of this receptor is an adult with an advanced solid tumor such as melanoma, head and neck, liver or kidney cancer. This chain uses TRBV7-8 with TRBJ2-7; D ambiguous. CDR3 DNA sequence: TGTGCCAGCAGCTTAGGCCTTACCGGGCCCGCGTTGGAGCAGTACTTC. Translated, it gives CASSLGLTGPALEQYF.